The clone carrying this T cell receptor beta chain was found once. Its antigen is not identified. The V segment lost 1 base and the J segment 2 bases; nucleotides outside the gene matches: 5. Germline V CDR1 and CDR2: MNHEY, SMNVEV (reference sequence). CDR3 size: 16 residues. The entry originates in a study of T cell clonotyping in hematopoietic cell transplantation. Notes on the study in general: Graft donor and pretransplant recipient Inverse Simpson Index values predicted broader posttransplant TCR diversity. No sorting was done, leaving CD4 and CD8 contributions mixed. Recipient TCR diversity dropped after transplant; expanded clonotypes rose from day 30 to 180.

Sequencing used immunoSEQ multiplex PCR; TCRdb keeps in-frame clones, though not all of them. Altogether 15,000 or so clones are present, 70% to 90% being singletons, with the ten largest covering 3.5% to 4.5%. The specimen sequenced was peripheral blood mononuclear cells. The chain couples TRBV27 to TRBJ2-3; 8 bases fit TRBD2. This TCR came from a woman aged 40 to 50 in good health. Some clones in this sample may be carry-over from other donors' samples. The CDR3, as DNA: TGTGCCAGCAGTTTATTCCGGGAGGGGCCCACAGATACGCAGTATTTT. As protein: CASSLFREGPTDTQYF.